The present TCR beta chain was sequenced within a study of identical twins. General study findings and limits: Fewer insertions were carried by abundant cord blood beta clonotypes, but none was seen in memory repertoires. Monozygotic twins shared more out-of-frame TCR alpha than recombination models predicted.

The cDNA had a unique molecular identifier and a template-switch universal primer site. TCRdb processed the 5' RACE reads anew with MiXCR; each CDR3 protein has one entry. The repertoire has approximately 1.8 million distinct CDR3 sequences, 25% to 35% of them found once; the top ten carry about 0.27%. V was cut by 5 bases and J by 9 bases, with 8 bases left in between. Germline V gives CDR1 SNHLY, CDR2 FYNNEI. The CDR3 totals 12 residues. This clonotype was observed a few times. Its antigen is currently unknown. The V gene is TRBV2, the J gene TRBJ1-6; D perhaps matches TRBD1 (6 bases). The clonotype originates from a newborn girl in good health. The sample comprised cord blood. CDR3 amino acids: CASSTGFSPLHF. In DNA, the CDR3 is TGTGCCAGCAGTACAGGGTTTTCACCCCTCCACTTT.